A selection of T cell receptor beta chains follows, all from one sample in a study of blood T cell repertoires in COVID-19. Only in-frame clones appear in the TCRdb table, and some are missing; sequencing was by immunoSEQ multiplex PCR. The repertoire holds more than 200,000 clones, over 65% seen once, with approximately 2.6% in the top ten. The specimen sequenced was peripheral blood. These receptors were collected from a woman in her sixties or seventies with active or convalescent COVID-19. Both conserved end residues are part of each CDR3. A D gene is named only where the DNA matches it firmly. Clone size is given for some rows only: seen once, a few or many times, or a class if the clone is expanded.

j_gene,v_gene,d_gene,abundance,CDR3aa,CDR3nt
TRBJ1-4,TRBV4-1,TRBD1,NA,CASSQDTGTVNEKLFF,TGCGCCAGCAGCCAAGATACCGGGACAGTTAATGAAAAACTGTTTTTT
TRBJ2-7,TRBV28,TRBD2,NA,CASSFPLAGEQYF,TGTGCCAGCAGTTTTCCGCTAGCGGGAGAGCAGTACTTC
TRBJ1-1,TRBV6-1,NA,NA,CASSEPGSAEAFF,TGTGCCAGCAGTGAGCCTGGCTCAGCTGAAGCTTTCTTT
TRBJ1-1,TRBV6-6,TRBD1,NA,CASSPNRDRGWETEAFF,TGTGCCAGCAGTCCCAACCGGGACAGGGGATGGGAAACTGAAGCTTTCTTT
TRBJ2-7,TRBV7-9,TRBD2,NA,CASSWTSGAYEQYF,TGTGCCAGCAGTTGGACTAGCGGGGCCTACGAGCAGTACTTC
TRBJ1-3,TRBV18,TRBD1,many,CASSPPGQVRSGNTIYF,TGTGCCAGCTCACCGCCCGGACAGGTCCGCTCTGGAAACACCATATATTTT
TRBJ1-2,TRBV27,TRBD1,many,CASSPWTGSNYGYTF,TGTGCCAGCAGCCCATGGACAGGATCTAACTATGGCTACACCTTC
TRBJ2-1,TRBV28,TRBD2,NA,CASTREMGNEQFF,TGTGCCAGCACGCGGGAGATGGGCAATGAGCAGTTCTTC
TRBJ2-2,TRBV5-8,TRBD1,NA,CASSPGQGTGELFF,TGTGCCAGCTCGCCGGGACAGGGCACCGGGGAGCTGTTTTTT
TRBJ1-4,TRBV28,NA,NA,CASSRPLGQDEKLFF,TGTGCCAGCAGTCGGCCCTTGGGTCAGGATGAAAAACTGTTTTTT
TRBJ1-5,TRBV19,NA,NA,CASSIPLQYQPQHF,TGTGCCAGTAGTATCCCCCTACAGTATCAGCCCCAGCATTTT
TRBJ1-1,TRBV18,NA,NA,CASSPGAGTEAFF,TGTGCCAGCTCCCCAGGGGCCGGCACTGAAGCTTTCTTT
TRBJ1-1,TRBV25-1,NA,once,CASSESEGLVKSFF,TGTGCCAGCAGTGAATCGGAGGGCTTGGTAAAGTCTTTCTTT
TRBJ1-4,TRBV30,NA,once,CAWSVHAGGEKLFF,TGTGCCTGGAGTGTACACGCCGGCGGTGAAAAACTGTTTTTT
TRBJ2-1,TRBV24-1,TRBD2,few,CATSDTSGKTRGEQFF,TGTGCCACCAGTGACACTAGCGGGAAGACCCGCGGTGAGCAGTTCTTC
TRBJ2-7,TRBV10-3,NA,once,CAIKASDSYEQYF,TGTGCCATCAAGGCTAGCGACTCCTACGAGCAGTACTTC
TRBJ1-1,TRBV25-1,NA,few,CASRLGGGTEAFF,TGTGCCAGCAGGTTGGGAGGGGGCACTGAAGCTTTCTTT
TRBJ2-3,TRBV5-5,NA,NA,CASSLTGLSLDTQYF,TGTGCCAGCAGCTTGACAGGGCTGTCCTTAGATACGCAGTATTTT
TRBJ2-3,TRBV28,TRBD2,NA,CASSLMGQRGVTDTQYF,TGTGCCAGCAGTTTAATGGGACAGCGGGGGGTCACAGATACGCAGTATTTT
TRBJ1-2,TRBV5-8,NA,once,CASSFAETDGYTF,TGTGCCAGCAGCTTTGCGGAAACGGATGGCTACACCTTC
TRBJ1-6,TRBV14,NA,NA,CASSPRWTANSPLHF,TGTGCCAGCAGCCCGCGTTGGACAGCTAATTCACCCCTCCACTTT
TRBJ1-2,TRBV7-2,NA,NA,CASSYTQGSEDYTF,TGTGCCAGCAGCTACACACAGGGTTCGGAGGACTACACCTTC
TRBJ2-5,TRBV2,NA,NA,CASTPQWGPQETQYF,TGTGCCAGCACCCCCCAGTGGGGGCCCCAAGAGACCCAGTACTTC
TRBJ2-7,TRBV14,TRBD1,NA,CASNRQGRIGEQYF,TGTGCCAGCAACCGACAGGGTCGGATCGGCGAGCAGTACTTC
TRBJ2-2,TRBV5-1,TRBD2,NA,CASSSGLAGALTGELFF,TGCGCCAGCAGCTCGGGACTAGCGGGGGCCCTGACCGGGGAGCTGTTTTTT
TRBJ1-1,TRBV11-3,NA,NA,CASSYQGGTEAFF,TGTGCCAGCAGCTATCAGGGAGGCACTGAAGCTTTCTTT
TRBJ1-4,TRBV7-9,NA,NA,CASSLPVLNEKLFF,TGTGCCAGCAGCTTACCGGTCCTCAATGAAAAACTGTTTTTT
TRBJ2-1,TRBV7-3,NA,NA,CASSLTGDSYNEQFF,TGTGCCAGCAGCTTAACGGGAGACTCCTACAATGAGCAGTTCTTC
TRBJ1-1,TRBV3-1/TRBV3-2,NA,NA,CASSRVNTEAFF,TGTGCCAGCAGCCGCGTGAACACTGAAGCTTTCTTT
TRBJ2-7,TRBV11-2,NA,NA,CASSLAQPNYEQYF,TGTGCCAGCAGCTTAGCACAGCCAAACTACGAGCAGTACTTC
TRBJ2-7,TRBV5-1,NA,few,CASSPSLGEAYEQYF,TGCGCCAGCAGCCCCTCCCTGGGGGAGGCCTACGAGCAGTACTTC
TRBJ1-4,TRBV18,TRBD1,NA,CASSPTGSGEKLFF,TGTGCCAGCTCACCGACAGGGTCGGGAGAAAAACTGTTTTTT
TRBJ1-6,TRBV9,NA,NA,CASSVGTVITDNSPLHF,TGTGCCAGCAGCGTAGGGACAGTGATCACTGATAATTCACCCCTCCACTTT
TRBJ1-1,TRBV4-2,NA,few,CASSRASTGNTEAFF,TGTGCCAGCAGCCGAGCCTCGACAGGGAACACTGAAGCTTTCTTT
TRBJ1-4,TRBV4-1,NA,NA,CASRPGQGTEEKLFF,TGCGCCAGCAGGCCTGGGCAGGGAACAGAGGAAAAACTGTTTTTT
TRBJ1-2,TRBV6-5,NA,NA,CASGGGSPNYGYTF,TGTGCCAGCGGGGGGGGGAGCCCTAACTATGGCTACACCTTC
TRBJ1-6,TRBV19,TRBD1,NA,CASKSLTGTPNSPLHF,TGTGCCAGTAAGTCCCTGACAGGGACGCCTAATTCACCCCTCCACTTT
TRBJ2-7,TRBV11-2,TRBD2,NA,CASSLEGGEQYF,TGTGCCAGCAGCTTAGAGGGGGGGGAGCAGTACTTC
TRBJ2-3,TRBV19,NA,NA,CASSIWGDADTQYF,TGTGCCAGTAGTATTTGGGGCGACGCAGATACGCAGTATTTT